The clone carrying this TCR beta chain was detected once. Its specificity is unknown. Germline V gives CDR1 SGHAT, CDR2 FQNNGV. The CDR3 has 13 residues. V lost 6 bases to trimming and J lost 7 bases, with 15 bases between them. This record comes from a study of shared clonotypes between healthy human individuals. At the level of the study: CD4 naive cells filled three plates per donor, CD4 memory three, CD8 naive two and CD8 memory one. Findings and caveats of the study: Large depth notwithstanding, sorted-subset sequencing proved incomplete by rarefaction.

It was into CD45RA+ naive and CD45RA-negative memory subsets that the CD4+ cells were split. Assay used: immunoSEQ multiplex PCR; TCRdb lists only in-frame clones, some missing. The top ten hold roughly 0.4% of the sample, which has around 1.6 million clones, 95% to 99% seen once. The sample consisted of naive CD4+ T cells sorted from blood. The subset here: CD45RA+ positively selected. The sequence was obtained from a man aged 25-40 years in good health. The chain joins TRBV11-2 to TRBJ2-5; D is perhaps TRBD1 (6 bases). Here the CDR3 reads CASRSTTGGTQYF. CDR3 nucleotide sequence: TGTGCCAGCAGATCGACGACAGGAGGGACCCAGTACTTC.